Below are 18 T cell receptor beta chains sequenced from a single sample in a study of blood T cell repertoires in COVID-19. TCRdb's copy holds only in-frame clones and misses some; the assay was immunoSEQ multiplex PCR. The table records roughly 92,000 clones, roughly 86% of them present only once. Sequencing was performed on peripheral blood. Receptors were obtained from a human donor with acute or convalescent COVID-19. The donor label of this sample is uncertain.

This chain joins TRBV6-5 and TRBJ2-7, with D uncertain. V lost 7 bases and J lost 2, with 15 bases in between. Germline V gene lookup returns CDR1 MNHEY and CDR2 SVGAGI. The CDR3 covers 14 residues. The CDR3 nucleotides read TGTGCCAGCACCACGCGGCCTACTCCCTACGAGCAGTACTTC. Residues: CASTTRPTPYEQYF.

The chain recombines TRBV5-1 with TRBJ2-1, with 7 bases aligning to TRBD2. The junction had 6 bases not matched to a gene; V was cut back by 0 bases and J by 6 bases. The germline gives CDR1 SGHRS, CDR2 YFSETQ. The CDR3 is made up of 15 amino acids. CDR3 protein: CASSLAGAGPNEQFF. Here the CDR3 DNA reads TGCGCCAGCAGCTTGGCCGGAGCGGGGCCCAATGAGCAGTTCTTC.

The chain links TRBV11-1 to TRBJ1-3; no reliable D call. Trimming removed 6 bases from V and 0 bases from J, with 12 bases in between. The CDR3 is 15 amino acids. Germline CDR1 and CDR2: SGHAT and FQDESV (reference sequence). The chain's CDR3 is CASREPESSGNTIYF. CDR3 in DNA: TGTGCCAGCAGGGAACCGGAGAGCTCTGGAAACACCATATATTTT.

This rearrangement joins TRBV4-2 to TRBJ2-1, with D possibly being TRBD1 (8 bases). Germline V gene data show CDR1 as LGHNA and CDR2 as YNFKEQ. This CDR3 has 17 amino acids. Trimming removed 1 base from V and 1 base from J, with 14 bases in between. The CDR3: CASSQGAQGGSYNEQFF. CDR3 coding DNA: TGTGCCAGCAGCCAAGGGGCACAGGGGGGGTCCTACAATGAGCAGTTCTTC.

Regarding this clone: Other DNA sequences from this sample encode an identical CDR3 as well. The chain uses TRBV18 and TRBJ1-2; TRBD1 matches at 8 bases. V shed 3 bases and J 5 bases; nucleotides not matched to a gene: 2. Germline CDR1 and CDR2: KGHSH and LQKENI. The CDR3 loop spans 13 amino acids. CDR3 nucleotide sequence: TGTGCCAGCTCACCGGACAGGGAGTATGGCTACACCTTC. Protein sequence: CASSPDREYGYTF.

The CDR3 sequence is CASSSRTGGYGYTF. The CDR3 DNA follows: TGCGCCAGCAGCTCCCGGACAGGGGGCTATGGCTACACCTTC. The V and J genes are TRBV5-1 and TRBJ1-2, with 10 bases that match TRBD1. CDR3 size: 14 residues. After removal of 3 bases from V and 4 bases from J, the junction contained 3 bases not matched to a gene. Germline V lookup: CDR1 SGHRS, CDR2 YFSETQ.

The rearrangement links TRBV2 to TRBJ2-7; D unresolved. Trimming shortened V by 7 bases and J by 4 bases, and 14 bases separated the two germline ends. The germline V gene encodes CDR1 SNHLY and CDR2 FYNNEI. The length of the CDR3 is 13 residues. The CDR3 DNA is TGTGCCAGCACACCCGAGGCCCTTTACGAGCAGTACTTC. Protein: CASTPEALYEQYF.

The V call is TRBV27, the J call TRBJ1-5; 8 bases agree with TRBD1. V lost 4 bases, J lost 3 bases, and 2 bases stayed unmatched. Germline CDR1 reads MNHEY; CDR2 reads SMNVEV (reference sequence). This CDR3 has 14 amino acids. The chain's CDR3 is CASSSQGANQPQHF. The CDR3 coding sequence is TGTGCCAGCAGTTCCCAGGGGGCCAATCAGCCCCAGCATTTT.

The CDR3 region has the DNA TGTGCCAGCAGTTCTTTAACCGGGACTAGCGGGGGTCCCCGGGCCGACAATGAGCAGTTCTTC. Its protein product is CASSSLTGTSGGPRADNEQFF. The rearrangement uses TRBV28 and TRBJ2-1; 14 bases line up with TRBD2. The germline V gene has CDR1 MDHEN and CDR2 SYDVKM. After removal of 4 bases from V and 5 bases from J, the junction contained 19 bases not matched to a gene. This CDR3 has 21 amino acids.

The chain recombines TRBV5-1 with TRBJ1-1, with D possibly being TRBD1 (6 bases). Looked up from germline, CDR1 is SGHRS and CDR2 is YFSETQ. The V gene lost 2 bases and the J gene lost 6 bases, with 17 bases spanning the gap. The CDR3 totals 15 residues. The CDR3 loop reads CASSLQGLGASEAFF. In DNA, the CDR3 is TGCGCCAGCAGCTTACAGGGATTGGGGGCCTCTGAAGCTTTCTTT.

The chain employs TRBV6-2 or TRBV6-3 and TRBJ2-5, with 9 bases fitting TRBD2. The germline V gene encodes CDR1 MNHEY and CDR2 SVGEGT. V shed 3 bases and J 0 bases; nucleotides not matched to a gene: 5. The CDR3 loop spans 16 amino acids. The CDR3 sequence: CASSYRSGGYQETQYF. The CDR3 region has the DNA TGTGCCAGCAGTTATAGGAGCGGGGGGTACCAAGAGACCCAGTACTTC.

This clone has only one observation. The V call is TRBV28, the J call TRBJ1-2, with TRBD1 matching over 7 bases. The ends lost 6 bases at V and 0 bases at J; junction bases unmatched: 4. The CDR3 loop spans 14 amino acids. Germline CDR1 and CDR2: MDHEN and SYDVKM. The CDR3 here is CASSEGTANYGYTF. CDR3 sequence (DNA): TGTGCCAGCAGCGAAGGGACAGCTAACTATGGCTACACCTTC.

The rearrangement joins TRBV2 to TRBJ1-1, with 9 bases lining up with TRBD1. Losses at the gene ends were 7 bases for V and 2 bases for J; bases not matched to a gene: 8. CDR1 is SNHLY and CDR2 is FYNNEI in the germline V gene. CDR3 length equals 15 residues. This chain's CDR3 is CASNPQGAGNTEAFF. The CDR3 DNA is TGTGCCAGCAACCCACAGGGGGCTGGTAACACTGAAGCTTTCTTT.

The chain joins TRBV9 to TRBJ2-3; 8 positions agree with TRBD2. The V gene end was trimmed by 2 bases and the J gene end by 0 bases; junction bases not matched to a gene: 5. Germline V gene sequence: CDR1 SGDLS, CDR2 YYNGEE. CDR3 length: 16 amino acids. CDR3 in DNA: TGTGCCAGCAGCGTTCGTGGCGGGGGGAGCACAGATACGCAGTATTTT. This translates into CASSVRGGGSTDTQYF. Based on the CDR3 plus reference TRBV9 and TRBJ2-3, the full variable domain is DSGVTQTPKHLITATGQRVTLRCSPRSGDLSVYWYQQSLDQGLQFLIQYYNGEERAKGNILERFSAQQFPDLHSELNLSSLELGDSALYFCASSVRGGGSTDTQYFGPGTRLTVL.

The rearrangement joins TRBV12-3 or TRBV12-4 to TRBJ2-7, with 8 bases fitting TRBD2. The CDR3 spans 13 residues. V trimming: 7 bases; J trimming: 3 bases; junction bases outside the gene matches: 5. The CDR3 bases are TGTGCCAGCAAGCTAGCGGGTATCTACGAGCAGTACTTC. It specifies CASKLAGIYEQYF.

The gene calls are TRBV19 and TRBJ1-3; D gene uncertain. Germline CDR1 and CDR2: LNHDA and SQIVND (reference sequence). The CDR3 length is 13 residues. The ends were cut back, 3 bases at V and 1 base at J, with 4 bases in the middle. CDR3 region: CASSIPSGNTIYF. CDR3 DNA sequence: TGTGCCAGTAGTATCCCTTCTGGAAACACCATATATTTT.

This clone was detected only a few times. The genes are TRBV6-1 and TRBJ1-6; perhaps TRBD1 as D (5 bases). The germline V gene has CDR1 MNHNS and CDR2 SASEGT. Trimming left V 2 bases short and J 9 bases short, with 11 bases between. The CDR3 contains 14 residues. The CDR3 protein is CASSERGGSSPLHF. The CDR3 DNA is TGTGCCAGCAGTGAACGGGGGGGGAGTTCACCCCTCCACTTT.

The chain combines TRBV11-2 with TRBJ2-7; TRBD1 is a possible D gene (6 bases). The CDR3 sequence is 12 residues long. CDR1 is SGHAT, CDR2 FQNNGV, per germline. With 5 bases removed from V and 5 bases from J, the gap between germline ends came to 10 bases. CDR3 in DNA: TGTGCCAGCAGCAACTACAGGGACGAGCAGTACTTC. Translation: CASSNYRDEQYF.